This TCR beta chain was profiled in a study of T cells in localized non-small cell lung cancer. Sequenced by immunoSEQ multiplex PCR; TCRdb stores in-frame clones only, minus some. Here the sample spans around 94,000 clones, roughly 90% being singletons. V was clipped by 6 bases and J by 4 bases; unmatched bases: 10. Germline CDR1 reads SQVTM; CDR2 reads ANQGSEA. The CDR3 contains 15 residues. The gene calls are TRBV29-1 and TRBJ1-2, with TRBD1 matching over 11 bases. The sequencing here drew on peripheral blood, taken before any cancer treatment. This receptor was identified in a man between 40 and 70 years old with stage I squamous cell lung carcinoma. The CDR3 is CSVPQWTGGSYGYTF. DNA of the CDR3: TGCAGCGTCCCTCAATGGACAGGGGGCTCCTATGGCTACACCTTC.